This T cell receptor (beta chain) derives from a study of identical twins (dated by TCRdb to 2015 to 2016). Background on the whole study: To test whether fetal clonotypes persist, this study deep-sequenced TCR alpha and beta repertoires from monozygotic twins, from unrelated adults of various ages, and from cord blood. Replicate twin experiments were performed at different times using different library preparation protocols to rule out contamination.

Overall study outcomes, separate from this receptor: Out-of-frame TCR alpha sharing in monozygotic twins was systematically underestimated by recombination models, whereas sharing between unrelated individuals was in agreement with the recombination models. Because the same donors could not be followed over many years, the conclusions depended on cross-sectional statistical analysis. Compared with coincidental sharing between unrelated individuals, out-of-frame TCR alpha sequences shared between twins had an excess of sequences with low generation probability. Fewer insertions were carried by abundant cord blood beta clonotypes; a weaker similar trend was observed in young adult naive repertoires, while no such trend was observed in memory repertoires. Invariant T cells such as MAIT and iNKT could partly confound zero-insertion analyses, although diverse VJ usage argued against such confounding for most clonotypes. In beta out-of-frame sequences, excess twin sharing was weaker, because having fewer shared sequences lowered the signal-to-noise ratio.

The library was obtained by 5' RACE. Sequenced using an Illumina HiSeq 2000. Template switching added a universal primer binding site, and the final cDNA carried a unique molecular identifier that allowed TCR cDNA molecules to be counted accurately. First-strand cDNA for TCR alpha and beta chains was synthesized from specific primers in the conserved constant-segment region. To control for contamination, every cDNA library was double barcoded, receiving both a SMART-Mk sample barcode and Illumina barcodes. TruSeq adapter sequences and Illumina sample barcodes were added in two successive PCR steps. Sequencing of the TCR alpha and beta cDNA libraries was done on the Illumina HiSeq platform using custom primers. Under the source paper's analysis protocol: MiGEC processed the raw reads to extract unique molecular identifiers, while MiXCR was used to determine the CDR3 positions. For each individual, recombination models were inferred using an EM algorithm with the repgenHMM and IGoR tools. The tcR package in R was used for shared clonotype analysis, with sharing normalized by the product of cloneset sizes. To study raw recombination free of thymic and clonal selection effects, out-of-frame nonproductive sequences were analyzed. TCRdb ran its own pipeline on the public reads, namely fastp trimming at Q25 and MiXCR clone calling, and kept in-frame beta chains. Every CDR3 protein is listed once, alongside the most common genes and DNA of its rows. TCRdb, not the original authors, processed these V and J calls. This sample is represented by about 1.7 million distinct CDR3 sequences; about 32% of them were singletons. The ten largest clones represent approximately 0.25% of the sample.

Every donor was a healthy Caucasian. Including the terminal cysteine and phenylalanine, the CDR3 comprises 13 residues. Just the 39-base CDR3 DNA is kept, in frame starting at base 1. The germline V gene encodes CDR1 MNHEY and CDR2 SVGAGI. Between the V and J ends, shortened by 2 bases and 5 bases respectively, the junction contains 9 bases. This clonotype was counted at least ten times. Which antigen it targets is not known. Per-base qualities were not stored, and no clone one base away is much larger. Sequenced: cord blood. This clonotype was sampled from a newborn girl in good health. Here the chain combines TRBV6-5 and TRBJ1-1; the D gene is perhaps TRBD1, from 5 matching bases. Here is the DNA: TGTGCCAGCAGTTACAGGGGACGAACTGAAGCTTTCTTT. Protein translation: CASSYRGRTEAFF.